The rows below give T cell receptor beta chains drawn from one sample of a study of cytomegalovirus exposure and HLA in healthy donors. Using immunoSEQ multiplex PCR, the repertoire was profiled, and TCRdb retains in-frame clones only, with some absent. The sample lists approximately 150,000 clones, approximately 60% occurring once. Sequenced material: PBMCs. Receptors originate from a woman aged 60-75 years in good health and CMV-seropositive. CDR3s include the opening cysteine and the closing phenylalanine or tryptophan. Fields, in order: V gene, J gene, clone size, D gene, CDR3 protein, CDR3 DNA. The D gene is left open where the match is weak. The size field is filled for only some rows; it gives once, few, many or a size class.

TRBV27	TRBJ1-1	NA	NA	CASSFSGKANTEAFF	TGTGCCAGCAGTTTCTCAGGAAAAGCGAACACTGAAGCTTTCTTT
TRBV9	TRBJ2-1	NA	NA	CASSVQTGGEQFF	TGTGCCAGCAGCGTTCAAACCGGAGGTGAGCAGTTCTTC
TRBV18	TRBJ2-7	few	NA	CASSPTRQDYEQYF	TGTGCCAGCTCACCAACCCGACAGGACTACGAGCAGTACTTC
TRBV9	TRBJ2-3	NA	TRBD2	CASSSSGRVDTQYF	TGTGCCAGCAGCTCTAGCGGGAGGGTGGATACGCAGTATTTT
TRBV4-3	TRBJ2-1	NA	TRBD2	CASSLSTGTSDNEQFF	TGCGCCAGCAGCCTCTCAACGGGGACTAGCGACAATGAGCAGTTCTTC
TRBV30	TRBJ1-4	NA	NA	CAWTLGGSKGEKLFF	TGTGCCTGGACTTTAGGAGGGTCTAAAGGGGAAAAACTGTTTTTT
TRBV2	TRBJ1-2	NA	NA	CASSMARYGYTF	TGTGCCAGTTCGATGGCTAGATATGGCTACACCTTC
TRBV11-2	TRBJ2-7	NA	TRBD1	CASSSSDRGYEQYF	TGTGCCAGCAGCTCAAGCGACAGGGGCTACGAGCAGTACTTC
TRBV27	TRBJ2-1	NA	TRBD2	CASSPRTSGGDEQFF	TGTGCCAGCAGCCCTAGGACTAGCGGTGGGGATGAGCAGTTCTTC
TRBV28	TRBJ1-4	NA	NA	CASTPPGADEKLFF	TGTGCCAGCACTCCCCCAGGGGCGGATGAAAAACTGTTTTTT
TRBV6-5	TRBJ2-7	NA	NA	CASSTDSYEQYF	TGTGCCAGCAGCACGGACAGCTACGAGCAGTACTTC
TRBV9	TRBJ2-5	few	NA	CASSVGGAVKETQYF	TGTGCCAGCAGCGTAGGAGGAGCGGTGAAAGAGACCCAGTACTTC
TRBV5-1	TRBJ2-5	NA	TRBD2	CASSAAGLADQETQYF	TGCGCCAGCAGCGCGGCGGGCCTAGCGGACCAAGAGACCCAGTACTTC
TRBV11-2	TRBJ1-5	NA	NA	CASSLLQGPNQPQHF	TGTGCCAGCAGCTTATTACAGGGCCCAAATCAGCCCCAGCATTTT
TRBV6-5	TRBJ1-6	NA	TRBD1	CASTVLQGKNSPLHF	TGTGCCAGCACCGTACTACAGGGGAAAAATTCACCCCTCCACTTT
TRBV7-3	TRBJ2-5	few	TRBD2	CASSPTGLAGAETQYF	TGTGCCAGCAGCCCAACCGGACTAGCGGGAGCAGAGACCCAGTACTTC
TRBV5-1	TRBJ2-2	NA	TRBD1	CASSPPGTGNTGELFF	TGCGCCAGCAGCCCCCCCGGGACAGGGAACACCGGGGAGCTGTTTTTT
TRBV5-6	TRBJ2-7	NA	NA	CASSLPGLRTYEQYF	TGTGCCAGCAGCTTACCGGGACTTCGTACCTACGAGCAGTACTTC
TRBV19	TRBJ2-7	NA	NA	CASSPFPGHRSYEQYF	TGTGCCAGTAGTCCCTTTCCGGGACACCGGAGCTACGAGCAGTACTTC
TRBV6-5	TRBJ2-7	NA	NA	CASSYSEGASYEQYF	TGTGCCAGCAGTTACTCGGAGGGGGCTTCCTACGAGCAGTACTTC
TRBV29-1	TRBJ2-1	few	TRBD1	CSAQGGGTGGYNEQFF	TGCAGCGCCCAAGGGGGCGGGACAGGGGGTTACAATGAGCAGTTCTTC
TRBV7-2	TRBJ1-1	NA	NA	CASSNERGGDTEAFF	TGTGCCAGCAGCAACGAACGTGGGGGGGACACTGAAGCTTTCTTT
TRBV10-3	TRBJ1-5	NA	NA	CAISEFGPGSNQPQHF	TGTGCCATCAGTGAGTTTGGGCCAGGTAGCAATCAGCCCCAGCATTTT
TRBV28	TRBJ2-1	NA	TRBD1	CASWTGMSNEQFF	TGTGCCAGTTGGACAGGTATGAGCAATGAGCAGTTCTTC
TRBV5-6	TRBJ1-2	once	TRBD1	CASSLDISTGGFIYGYTF	TGTGCCAGCAGCTTGGATATTTCGACAGGGGGATTTATATATGGCTACACCTTC
TRBV14	TRBJ2-1	NA	NA	CASSLRQEPPVF	TGTGCCAGCAGCCTACGACAGGAACCCCCGGTCTTC
TRBV25-1	TRBJ1-5	few	NA	CASRQQGSNQPQHF	TGTGCCAGCAGACAACAGGGCAGCAATCAGCCCCAGCATTTT
TRBV2	TRBJ2-1	NA	TRBD2	CASSRLAGSSYNEQFF	TGTGCCAGCAGCCGACTAGCGGGAAGCTCCTACAATGAGCAGTTCTTC
TRBV28	TRBJ2-3	NA	TRBD1	CASSLYSRGRGQYF	TGTGCCAGCAGTTTATATTCAAGGGGGCGAGGGCAGTATTTT
TRBV28	TRBJ2-7	few	NA	CASSLRGRLYEQYF	TGTGCCAGCAGTTTACGGGGTCGGCTTTACGAGCAGTACTTC
TRBV27	TRBJ2-3	NA	NA	CASSLAGGATDTQYF	TGTGCCAGCAGTTTAGCCGGGGGAGCCACAGATACGCAGTATTTT
TRBV5-1	TRBJ2-5	NA	TRBD1	CASSARGTGGETQYF	TGCGCCAGCAGCGCACGCGGGACAGGGGGAGAGACCCAGTACTTC
TRBV29-1	TRBJ2-1	NA	NA	CSSTRGAGDYNEQFF	TGCAGCAGCACGCGGGGCGCCGGGGATTACAATGAGCAGTTCTTC
TRBV28	TRBJ2-7	NA	NA	CASSLWADGNYEQYF	TGTGCCAGCAGTTTATGGGCTGACGGGAACTACGAGCAGTACTTC
TRBV14	TRBJ1-1	NA	NA	CASSLTANTEAFF	TGTGCCAGCAGCCTGACAGCGAACACTGAAGCTTTCTTT
TRBV10-3	TRBJ2-7	NA	TRBD1	CAIRTGYEQYF	TGTGCCATCAGGACAGGGTACGAGCAGTACTTC
TRBV5-4	TRBJ1-1	few	TRBD1	CASSSGGSPLMNTEAFF	TGTGCCAGCAGCTCAGGGGGATCCCCGTTGATGAACACTGAAGCTTTCTTT